This T cell receptor beta chain was documented in a study of blood T cell repertoires in COVID-19. Study in general: The analysed material was cDNA or gDNA that came from T cells, B-cell-depleted T cells, or PBMCs.

Authors' methods: Cell counts per sample came from amplifying reference gene primers. Clones were sequenced by immunoSEQ multiplex PCR, and TCRdb holds only the in-frame ones, with some missing. The V and J calls and clone size come from that table; D and trimming were worked out from the DNA. The repertoire has about 150,000 clones, about 85% of them found once; the top ten carry 6.2%. Self-reported history from a screening survey and questionnaire set each donor's cohort. Donors in Cohort 3 who had recovered were those with two negative PCRs, healthcare professional clearance, or resolution of their symptoms. The receptor's source is a woman in her forties who had recovered from COVID-19. Sequences were obtained from PBMCs or T cells enriched from blood (not recorded which).

The CDR3 DNA follows: TGTGCCAGCAGCCCTCGGGAGGGGGATACTAACTATGGCTACACCTTC. Amino acid sequence: CASSPREGDTNYGYTF. The J gene is TRBJ1-2, the V gene TRBV11-2, with D possibly being TRBD1 (6 bases). The CDR3 contains 16 residues. The germline V and J ends were trimmed by 5 bases and 0 bases, with 16 bases remaining between them. The germline V gene encodes CDR1 SGHAT and CDR2 FQNNGV.